This TCR beta chain stems from a study of cytomegalovirus exposure and HLA in healthy donors. Overall study results and limits: Association of a missense DCLRE1C variant with TCR beta V- and J-gene trimming was reported in a later analysis.

The PCR employed 60 Vbeta primers together with 13 Jbeta primers. The table came from immunoSEQ multiplex PCR; TCRdb's copy has only in-frame clones and leaves some out. The sample lists around 130,000 clones, approximately 77% occurring once. In nominal health when sampled, donors likely had unrecorded immune exposures nonetheless. The CDR3 loop spans 14 amino acids. The V gene's germline CDR1 is MDHEN and CDR2 SYDVKM. With 6 bases removed from V and 0 bases from J, the gap between germline ends came to 8 bases. In this sample, this clone turned up once. Its antigen remains unidentified. The source is an older woman in good health and CMV-seronegative. Sequenced: PBMCs. The chain joins TRBV28 to TRBJ1-4; D possibly corresponds to TRBD1 (6 bases). CDR3 loop: CASSRTATNEKLFF. The CDR3, as DNA: TGTGCCAGCAGCAGGACAGCAACTAATGAAAAACTGTTTTTT.